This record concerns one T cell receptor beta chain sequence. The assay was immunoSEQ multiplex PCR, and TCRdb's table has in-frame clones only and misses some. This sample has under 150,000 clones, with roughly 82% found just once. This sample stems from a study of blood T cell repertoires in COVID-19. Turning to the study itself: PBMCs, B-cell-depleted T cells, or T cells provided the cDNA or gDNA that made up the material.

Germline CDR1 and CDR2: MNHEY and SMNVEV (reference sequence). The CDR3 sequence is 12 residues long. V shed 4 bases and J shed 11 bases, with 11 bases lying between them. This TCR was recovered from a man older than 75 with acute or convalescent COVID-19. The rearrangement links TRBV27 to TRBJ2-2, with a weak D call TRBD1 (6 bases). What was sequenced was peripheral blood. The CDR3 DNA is TGTGCCAGCAGTTCGACAGGCCGAGAGCTGTTTTTT. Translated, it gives CASSSTGRELFF.